The 25 T cell receptor beta chains reported below all come from one sample, sequenced in a study of blood T cell repertoires in COVID-19. The protocol was immunoSEQ multiplex PCR, while the TCRdb copy is restricted to in-frame clones and leaves out a portion. The sample holds under 300,000 clones; 70% to 90% are singletons and the top ten take roughly 4.5%. Specimen: peripheral blood. The receptors originated from a man between 60 and 75 years old who had recovered from COVID-19.

This clone has a handful of counts. The rearrangement joins TRBV9 to TRBJ1-4, with 9 bases lining up with TRBD1. Losses at the gene ends were 3 bases for V and 2 bases for J; bases not matched to a gene: 2. Germline V gene data show CDR1 as SGDLS and CDR2 as YYNGEE. This CDR3 region has 15 residues. CDR3 amino acids: CASSAGTGTNEKLFF. The DNA for the CDR3 is TGTGCCAGCAGCGCCGGGACAGGGACTAATGAAAAACTGTTTTTT.

The chain links TRBV2 to TRBJ2-7; tentative D call: TRBD1 (5 bases). The germline gives CDR1 SNHLY, CDR2 FYNNEI. The CDR3 consists of 13 residues. V was cut by 8 bases and J by 3 bases, with 14 bases left in between. This CDR3 is CASSRQGLYEQYF. In nucleotides, the CDR3 is TGTGCCAGCTCTCGGCAGGGTCTCTACGAGCAGTACTTC.

This rearrangement joins TRBV4-1 to TRBJ1-1; TRBD1 matches at 7 bases. The ends lost 3 bases at V and 0 bases at J; junction bases unmatched: 7. The CDR3 totals 16 residues. Germline V gene data show CDR1 as MGHRA and CDR2 as YSYEKL. CDR3 sequence (DNA): TGCGCCAGCAGCCAGCGGACAGGACGGTTGAACACTGAAGCTTTCTTT. Translation gives CASSQRTGRLNTEAFF.

V usage is TRBV7-9 and J usage is TRBJ2-3; D possibly corresponds to TRBD1 (7 bases). V dropped 1 base and J dropped 3 bases, with 14 bases sitting between them. The CDR3 length is 16 residues. Germline-derived CDR1 and CDR2 are SEHNR and FQNEAQ (reference sequence). The CDR3 reads CASSLDGGQPTDTQYF. The DNA of the CDR3 is TGTGCCAGCAGCTTAGACGGGGGACAGCCTACAGATACGCAGTATTTT. The complete variable domain, with remaining parts taken from reference TRBV7-9 and TRBJ2-3, reads DTGVSQNPRHKITKRGQNVTFRCDPISEHNRLYWYRQTLGQGPEFLTYFQNEAQLEKSRLLSDRFSAERPKGSFSTLEIQRTEQGDSAMYLCASSLDGGQPTDTQYFGPGTRLTVL.

CDR3 nucleotide sequence: TGTGCCAGCAGCTTAGACGGGAGAGTCATAGATACGCAGTATTTT. This sequence encodes CASSLDGRVIDTQYF. The chain couples TRBV7-9 to TRBJ2-3; D might be TRBD2 (6 bases). Per germline, CDR1 SEHNR and CDR2 FQNEAQ (reference sequence). Trimming took off 1 base at V and 5 bases at J, with 13 bases between the two ends. This CDR3 region has 15 residues.

The chain employs TRBV5-1 and TRBJ2-2; TRBD2 agrees at 8 bases. V gave up 2 bases and J gave up 4 bases; unmatched junction bases: 4. CDR1 SGHRS and CDR2 YFSETQ come from the germline V gene. This CDR3 spans 15 amino acids. The CDR3: CASSFGRGGTGELFF. The CDR3 nucleotides are TGCGCCAGCAGCTTCGGGAGGGGAGGCACCGGGGAGCTGTTTTTT.

V gene TRBV6-5 combines with J gene TRBJ1-1; possible D gene TRBD1, 5 bases. Germline V gene data show CDR1 as MNHEY and CDR2 as SVGAGI. The ends were cut back, 5 bases at V and 5 bases at J, with 15 bases in the middle. There are 14 residues in the CDR3. The CDR3 DNA reads TGTGCCAGCAGTAAGGGGCCAGGGTTGACTGAAGCTTTCTTT. Protein sequence: CASSKGPGLTEAFF.

This rearrangement joins TRBV5-4 to TRBJ2-7; tentative D call: TRBD1 (6 bases). Trimming shortened V by 3 bases and J by 0 bases, and 13 bases separated the two germline ends. Germline lookup yields CDR1 SGHNT and CDR2 YYREEE (reference sequence). This CDR3 is 15 amino acids long. CDR3 coding DNA: TGTGCCAGCAGCTCCGGGACACCTTCCTCCTACGAGCAGTACTTC. It encodes CASSSGTPSSYEQYF.

This clone occurred a few times. The rearrangement links TRBV21-1 to TRBJ2-7; the table's D gene call, TRBD2, was not cross checked with the DNA. TRBV21-1 is classified as a pseudogene. The CDR3 covers 15 residues. CDR3: CASSNRLAEDYEQYF. CDR3 nucleotide sequence: TGTGCCAGCAGCAATAGACTAGCGGAAGACTACGAGCAGTACTTC.

V and J are TRBV24-1 and TRBJ1-2; D uncertain. Trimming took off 5 bases at V and 3 bases at J, with 9 bases between the two ends. Germline CDR1 is KGHDR and CDR2 is SFDVKD. This CDR3 spans 13 amino acids. CDR3 sequence reads: CATSVAGYYGYTF. The CDR3 region has the DNA TGTGCCACCAGTGTAGCGGGATACTATGGCTACACCTTC.

In its sample, this clone was seen a few times. The chain employs TRBV6-5 and TRBJ1-6; no clear D gene. Per the germline V gene, CDR1 is MNHEY and CDR2 is SVGAGI. The V gene lost 6 bases and the J gene lost 6 bases, with 12 bases spanning the gap. The CDR3 totals 14 residues. CDR3 residues: CASRRPDTNSPLHF. CDR3 nucleotide sequence: TGTGCCAGCAGAAGACCAGACACTAATTCACCCCTCCACTTT.

V usage is TRBV30 and J usage is TRBJ2-7; 7 bases match TRBD1. Germline V gene lookup returns CDR1 GTSNPN and CDR2 SVGIG (reference sequence). The CDR3 covers 14 residues. Losses at the gene ends were 2 bases for V and 2 bases for J; bases not matched to a gene: 6. In nucleotides, the CDR3 is TGTGCCTGGAGTACAGGGGTCTTCCCCTACGAGCAGTACTTC. This encodes CAWSTGVFPYEQYF.

V and J are TRBV7-3 and TRBJ1-3; weak D call: TRBD1 (5 bases). The V gene's germline CDR1 is SGHTA and CDR2 FQGTGA. The length of the CDR3 is 14 residues. Between the trimmed V and J ends, which lost 2 bases and 8 bases, there was a span of 13 bases. CDR3 nucleotides: TGTGCCAGCAGCTTAGGAGCTTCGGGGGACACCATATATTTT. Translating gives CASSLGASGDTIYF.

This chain uses TRBV28 with TRBJ1-1; TRBD1 aligns across 7 bases. With 6 bases clipped from V and 4 bases from J, the junction kept 8 bases outside the gene matches. In germline, CDR1 is MDHEN, CDR2 SYDVKM. This CDR3 is 14 amino acids long. The CDR3 is CASRGAGGSTEAFF. CDR3 bases: TGTGCCAGCAGGGGGGCAGGGGGGAGCACTGAAGCTTTCTTT.

This clone was seen only a few times. This chain joins TRBV4-1 and TRBJ1-6; D perhaps matches TRBD1 (6 bases). Germline lookup yields CDR1 MGHRA and CDR2 YSYEKL. With 0 bases removed from V and 0 bases from J, the gap between germline ends came to 12 bases. CDR3 length equals 18 residues. CDR3 protein: CASSQDGGAYSYNSPLHF. The CDR3 bases are TGCGCCAGCAGCCAAGATGGGGGGGCTTACTCCTATAATTCACCCCTCCACTTT.

The chain uses TRBV5-5 and TRBJ1-4, with D unclear. Germline-derived CDR1 and CDR2 are SGHKS and YYEKEE (reference sequence). The germline V and J ends were trimmed by 6 bases and 4 bases, with 13 bases remaining between them. The length of the CDR3 is 14 residues. As DNA, the CDR3 is TGTGCCAGCAACGGCCGTGGCGGTAATGAAAAACTGTTTTTT. Translated, it gives CASNGRGGNEKLFF.

V usage is TRBV5-6 and J usage is TRBJ1-4; TRBD1 matches at 7 bases. Germline loops: CDR1 SGHDT, CDR2 YYEEEE. The CDR3 is made up of 15 amino acids. J gave up 5 bases and V 0 bases, and 4 bases lay outside the gene matches. CDR3 sequence reads: CASSLDGTANEKLFF. The CDR3 DNA sequence: TGTGCCAGCAGCTTGGACGGGACAGCAAATGAAAAACTGTTTTTT.

The rearrangement links TRBV5-4 to TRBJ2-2, with a tentative D call TRBD1 (5 bases). V lost 0 bases and J lost 0, with 15 bases in between. The CDR3 sequence is 18 residues long. Germline V gene sequence: CDR1 SGHNT, CDR2 YYREEE (reference sequence). The DNA for the CDR3 is TGTGCCAGCAGCTTGGCGGGCAGGGCCTACGCGAACACCGGGGAGCTGTTTTTT. Its translation is CASSLAGRAYANTGELFF.

The chain recombines TRBV5-5 with TRBJ2-1; TRBD2 matches at 9 bases. The length of the CDR3 is 15 residues. Trimming at V came to 5 bases and at J to 5 bases, leaving 8 bases not matched to a gene. The germline V gene encodes CDR1 SGHKS and CDR2 YYEKEE (reference sequence). CDR3 protein: CASSLGTSPNNEQFF. CDR3 sequence (DNA): TGTGCCAGCAGTCTTGGGACTAGCCCTAACAATGAGCAGTTCTTC.

The rearrangement joins TRBV19 to TRBJ1-2, with D possibly TRBD1 on 6 matching bases. The V gene's germline CDR1 is LNHDA and CDR2 SQIVND (reference sequence). This CDR3 has 14 residues. V was pared by 0 bases and J by 4 bases, with 9 bases between. The CDR3 DNA is TGTGCCAGTAGTATAGATCGAGGGGGCTATGGCTACACCTTC. Its translation: CASSIDRGGYGYTF.

The chain joins TRBV10-3 to TRBJ1-5; D remains ambiguous. The CDR3 covers 16 residues. Deletions cut 0 bases from V and 0 bases from J, with 9 bases between. Germline CDR1 reads ENHRY; CDR2 reads SYGVKD. DNA for the CDR3: TGTGCCATCAGTGAGTCCCGGGGTAGTAGCAATCAGCCCCAGCATTTT. This codes for CAISESRGSSNQPQHF.

This rearrangement joins TRBV6-1 to TRBJ1-6, with no clear D. The CDR3 sequence is 11 residues long. Deletions cut 3 bases from V and 12 bases from J, with 6 bases between. Germline assignment: CDR1 MNHNS and CDR2 SASEGT. CDR3 in DNA: TGTGCCAGCAGTGAGGAGAGACCCCTCCACTTT. Its protein is CASSEERPLHF.

The sample holds one count of this clone. The chain has TRBV11-3 and TRBJ2-1; D is unresolved. The CDR3 consists of 13 residues. V lost 3 bases, J lost 4 bases, and 7 bases lay in between. Germline V gives CDR1 SGHNT, CDR2 YENEEA. The chain's CDR3 is CASSFQQYNEQFF. The CDR3 bases are TGTGCCAGCAGCTTTCAACAGTACAATGAGCAGTTCTTC. Drawing the rest from reference TRBV11-3 and TRBJ2-1, the complete variable domain is EAGVVQSPRYKIIEKKQPVAFWCNPISGHNTLYWYLQNLGQGPELLIRYENEEAVDDSQLPKDRFSAERLKGVDSTLKIQPAELGDSAVYLCASSFQQYNEQFFGPGTRLTVL.

The V call is TRBV29-1, the J call TRBJ2-5; 9 positions agree with TRBD1. The CDR3 length is 13 residues. From germline, CDR1 is SQVTM and CDR2 ANQGSEA. V trimming: 3 bases; J trimming: 5 bases; junction bases outside the gene matches: 4. The CDR3 sequence is CSVDGDRGETQYF. CDR3 DNA: TGCAGCGTTGACGGTGACAGGGGGGAGACCCAGTACTTC.

The V gene is TRBV27, the J gene TRBJ1-3, with 7 bases aligning to TRBD1. The CDR3 spans 15 residues. Trimming at V came to 5 bases and at J to 4 bases, leaving 8 bases not matched to a gene. Germline lookup yields CDR1 MNHEY and CDR2 SMNVEV (reference sequence). As DNA, the CDR3 is TGTGCCAGCAGTCCCGCGGGACAGTCGGGAAACACCATATATTTT. This translates into CASSPAGQSGNTIYF.